What follows are 12 T cell receptor beta chains derived from one specimen sequenced in a study of blood T cell repertoires in COVID-19. Clones were sequenced by immunoSEQ multiplex PCR, and TCRdb holds only the in-frame ones, with some missing. The sample holds approximately 300,000 clones, more than 85% seen once. The sample consisted of PBMCs or T cells enriched from blood (not recorded which). These receptors all come from a woman between 25 and 40 years old who had been exposed to COVID-19.

The chain is built from TRBV7-2 and TRBJ2-4; TRBD2 agrees at 10 bases. The junction had 3 bases not matched to a gene; V was cut back by 1 base and J by 6 bases. The germline gives CDR1 SGHTA, CDR2 FQGNSA. This CDR3 is 15 amino acids long. CDR3 loop: CASSLVLAGGNIQYF. The CDR3 DNA is TGTGCCAGCAGCTTAGTATTAGCGGGGGGAAACATTCAGTACTTC.

The rearrangement uses TRBV10-1 and TRBJ1-3; 10 nucleotides agree with TRBD1. The CDR3 is 18 residues long. CDR1 is WNHNN, CDR2 SYGVQD, per germline (reference sequence). The V segment lost 6 bases and the J segment 2 bases; nucleotides outside the gene matches: 13. CDR3 region: CASRSTGGALFPGNTIYF. In nucleotides, the CDR3 is TGCGCCAGCAGATCGACAGGGGGCGCGTTATTCCCTGGAAACACCATATATTTT.

This clone is a singleton in its sample. The genes are TRBV30 and TRBJ2-3; TRBD2 aligns across 8 bases. J lost 1 base, V lost 3 bases, and 18 bases had no gene match. CDR1 and CDR2 (germline): GTSNPN, SVGIG (reference sequence). The CDR3 loop spans 19 amino acids. The CDR3 DNA sequence: TGTGCCTGGAGCCAACGCCGGGCGGGGGGACGATTGGGCACAGATACGCAGTATTTT. Translation: CAWSQRRAGGRLGTDTQYF. Combining the CDR3 with reference TRBV30 and TRBJ2-3 gives the whole variable domain SQTIHQWPATLVQPVGSPLSLECTVEGTSNPNLYWYRQAAGRGLQLLFYSVGIGQISSEVPQNLSASRPQDRQFILSSKKLLLSDSGFYLCAWSQRRAGGRLGTDTQYFGPGTRLTVL.

The V gene is TRBV6-2 or TRBV6-3, the J gene TRBJ1-2, with TRBD1 matching 9 bases. In germline, CDR1 is MNHEY, CDR2 SVGEGT. This CDR3 region has 15 residues. Trimming cost V 4 bases and J 6 bases; bases outside gene matches: 9. CDR3 in DNA: TGTGCCAGCAGTTTCCCCCGACAGGGGGGGGATGGCTACACCTTC. This encodes CASSFPRQGGDGYTF.

CDR3 in amino acids: CASSLKLSGTEAFF. The CDR3 DNA is TGCGCCAGCAGCCTAAAACTTTCGGGTACTGAAGCTTTCTTT. The genes are TRBV4-1 and TRBJ1-1; no reliable D call. This CDR3 is 14 amino acids long. The ends were cut back, 4 bases at V and 5 bases at J, with 14 bases in the middle. From germline, CDR1 is MGHRA and CDR2 YSYEKL.

This clone has a single count. The identical CDR3 is also encoded by other nucleotide sequences in the sample. The chain links TRBV18 to TRBJ1-1; D is possibly TRBD1 (6 bases). V lost 2 bases to trimming and J lost 1 base, with 8 bases between them. Germline loops: CDR1 KGHSH, CDR2 LQKENI. This CDR3 has 14 amino acids. In nucleotides, the CDR3 is TGTGCCAGCTCACCAGGGGGCGCGAACACTGAAGCTTTCTTT. As protein: CASSPGGANTEAFF. The whole variable domain, remainder taken from reference TRBV18 and TRBJ1-1, is NAGVMQNPRHLVRRRGQEARLRCSPMKGHSHVYWYRQLPEEGLKFMVYLQKENIIDESGMPKERFSAEFPKEGPSILRIQQVVRGDSAAYFCASSPGGANTEAFFGQGTRLTVV.

This clone was seen a single time. V is TRBV18 and J is TRBJ2-7; 8 bases line up with TRBD1. CDR1 is KGHSH and CDR2 is LQKENI in the germline V gene. J was trimmed by 3 bases and V by 3 bases; bases with no gene match: 7. The length of the CDR3 is 15 residues. In DNA, the CDR3 is TGTGCCAGCTCACCGAGACAGGGGAACTACTACGAGCAGTACTTC. Its protein product is CASSPRQGNYYEQYF.

The table lists this clone with a count of one. This chain joins TRBV2 and TRBJ1-2, with no clear D. The CDR3 totals 17 residues. Deletions cut 6 bases from V and 0 bases from J, with 20 bases between. Germline V lookup: CDR1 SNHLY, CDR2 FYNNEI. Here the CDR3 reads CASSPLFRMTANYGYTF. CDR3 in DNA: TGTGCCAGCAGCCCCCTGTTCCGGATGACTGCTAACTATGGCTACACCTTC.

The genes are TRBV7-8 and TRBJ2-7, with 7 bases aligning to TRBD1. In germline, CDR1 is SGHVS, CDR2 FQNEAQ. With 5 bases clipped from V and 1 base from J, the junction kept 2 bases outside the gene matches. CDR3 length: 13 amino acids. The CDR3 is CASSRRGSYEQYF. CDR3 DNA: TGTGCCAGCAGCCGCAGGGGGTCCTACGAGCAGTACTTC.

The CDR3 DNA reads TGTGCCACCAGTGATCCCCGGACCGGAGGTGACACTGAAGCTTTCTTT. Encoded protein: CATSDPRTGGDTEAFF. The rearrangement links TRBV24-1 to TRBJ1-1; D remains unclear. Germline V CDR1 and CDR2: KGHDR, SFDVKD. V gave up 3 bases and J gave up 3 bases, with 16 bases separating them. The CDR3 has 16 residues.

The V call is TRBV5-5, the J call TRBJ1-1; D is undetermined. Germline CDR1 and CDR2: SGHKS and YYEKEE (reference sequence). V was clipped by 4 bases and J by 0 bases, with 13 bases between them. This CDR3 is 15 amino acids long. The CDR3 bases are TGTGCCAGCAGCACCATAAACTCCATGAACACTGAAGCTTTCTTT. Translation gives CASSTINSMNTEAFF.

Concerning this clone: This CDR3 is also generated by other DNA sequences in the sample. The V gene is TRBV5-1, the J gene TRBJ2-3; D might be TRBD2 (5 bases). Germline V gene sequence: CDR1 SGHRS, CDR2 YFSETQ. The V end lost 3 bases, the J end lost 1 base, and 9 bases lay between the germline ends. The CDR3 totals 14 residues. The CDR3 DNA reads TGCGCCAGCAGCTCGCTAGCAGGCACAGATACGCAGTATTTT. Amino acids: CASSSLAGTDTQYF. Variable domain in full (rest from reference TRBV5-1 and TRBJ2-3): KAGVTQTPRYLIKTRGQQVTLSCSPISGHRSVSWYQQTPGQGLQFLFEYFSETQRNKGNFPGRFSGRQFSNSRSEMNVSTLELGDSALYLCASSSLAGTDTQYFGPGTRLTVL.